The T cell receptor (beta chain) described here comes from a study of blood T cell repertoires in COVID-19. Across the study: Researchers got acute and convalescent COVID-19 samples from the United States, Italy and Spain. T cells, B-cell-depleted T cells, or PBMCs provided the cDNA or gDNA that served as material.

Sequenced by immunoSEQ multiplex PCR; TCRdb stores in-frame clones only, minus some. This table holds roughly 59,000 clones, around four fifths found once. The CDR3 consists of 13 residues. Germline V gene data show CDR1 as WSHSY and CDR2 as SAAADI. V was pared by 2 bases and J by 5 bases, with 9 bases between. The chain combines TRBV10-2 with TRBJ1-2, with D uncertain. Sequencing was carried out using peripheral blood. This receptor was taken from a human donor in a cohort sampled during active COVID-19. The CDR3: CASSEGQLYGYTF. The CDR3 nucleotides are TGCGCCAGCAGTGAGGGGCAGCTTTATGGCTACACCTTC.